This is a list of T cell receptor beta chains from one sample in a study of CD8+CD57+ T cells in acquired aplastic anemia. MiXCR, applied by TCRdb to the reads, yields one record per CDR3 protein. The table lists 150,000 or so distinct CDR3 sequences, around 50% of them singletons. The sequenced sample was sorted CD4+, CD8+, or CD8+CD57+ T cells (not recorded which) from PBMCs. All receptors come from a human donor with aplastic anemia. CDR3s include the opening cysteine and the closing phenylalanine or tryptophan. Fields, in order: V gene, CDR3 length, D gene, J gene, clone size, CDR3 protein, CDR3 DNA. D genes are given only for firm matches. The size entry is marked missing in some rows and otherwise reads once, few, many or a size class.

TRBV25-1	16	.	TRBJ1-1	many	CASTPTSMVLDTEAFF	TGTGCCAGCACCCCCACGTCGATGGTTTTGGACACTGAAGCTTTCTTT
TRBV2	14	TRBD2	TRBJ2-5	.	CASTPPGGQETQYF	TGTGCCAGCACCCCCCCGGGGGGCCAAGAGACCCAGTACTTC
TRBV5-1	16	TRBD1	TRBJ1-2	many	CASSLDWTGTNYGYTF	TGCGCCAGCAGCTTAGATTGGACAGGGACTAACTATGGCTACACCTTC
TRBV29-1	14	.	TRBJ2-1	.	CSVETPSSYNEQFF	TGCAGCGTTGAAACGCCTAGCTCCTACAATGAGCAGTTCTTC
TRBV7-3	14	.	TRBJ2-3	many	CASTPGSRTDTQYF	TGTGCCAGCACCCCCGGGAGCCGCACAGATACGCAGTATTTT
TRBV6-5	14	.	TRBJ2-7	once	CASSYGTGTYEQYF	TGTGCCAGCAGTTACGGAACAGGGACTTACGAGCAGTACTTC
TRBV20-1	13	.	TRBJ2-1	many	CSARGGPGNEQFF	TGCAGTGCTAGGGGGGGCCCCGGCAATGAGCAGTTCTTC
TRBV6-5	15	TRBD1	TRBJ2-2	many	CASSLDRVDTGELFF	TGTGCCAGCAGTTTGGACAGGGTTGACACCGGGGAGCTGTTTTTT
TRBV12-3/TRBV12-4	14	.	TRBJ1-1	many	CASSLAARVNEAFF	TGTGCCAGCAGTTTAGCGGCACGGGTTAATGAAGCTTTCTTT
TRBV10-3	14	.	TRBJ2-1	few	CAISEGPRSPKQFF	TGTGCCATCAGTGAGGGACCGAGGAGCCCCAAGCAGTTCTTC
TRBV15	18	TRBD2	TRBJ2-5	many	CATSRDGVAGGASETQYF	TGTGCCACCAGCAGAGATGGGGTGGCGGGGGGGGCTTCGGAGACCCAGTACTTC
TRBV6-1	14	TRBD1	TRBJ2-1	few	CASRRQGANNEQFF	TGTGCCAGCAGAAGACAGGGGGCTAACAATGAGCAGTTCTTC
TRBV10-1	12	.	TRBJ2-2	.	CASSERARELFF	TGCGCCAGCAGTGAGAGGGCAAGGGAGCTGTTTTTT
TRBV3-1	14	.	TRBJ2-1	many	CASSQSFGGNEQFF	TGTGCCAGCAGCCAATCGTTTGGGGGGAATGAGCAGTTCTTC
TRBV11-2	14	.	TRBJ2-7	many	CASSTLTGYGEQYF	TGTGCCAGCAGCACCCTGACAGGATATGGTGAGCAGTACTTC
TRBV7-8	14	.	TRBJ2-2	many	CASSFGLNTGELFF	TGTGCCAGCAGCTTCGGGCTAAACACCGGGGAGCTGTTTTTT
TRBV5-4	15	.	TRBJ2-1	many	CASSHGGRSYNEQFF	TGTGCCAGCAGCCACGGGGGCCGCTCCTACAATGAGCAGTTCTTC
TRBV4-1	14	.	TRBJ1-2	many	CASSQLTKEPGYTF	TGCGCCAGCAGCCAACTCACTAAAGAACCTGGCTACACCTTC
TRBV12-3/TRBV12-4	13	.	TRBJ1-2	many	CASSYGQTYGYTF	TGTGCCAGCAGTTACGGACAAACCTATGGCTACACCTTC
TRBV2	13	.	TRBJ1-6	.	CASGQVTNSPLHF	TGTGCCAGCGGGCAGGTGACTAATTCACCCCTCCACTTT
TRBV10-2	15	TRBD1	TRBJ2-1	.	CASMGPGQGYNEQFF	TGCGCCAGCATGGGGCCGGGACAGGGTTACAATGAGCAGTTCTTC
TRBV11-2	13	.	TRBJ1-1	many	CASSLYPGNEAFF	TGTGCCAGCAGCTTATACCCAGGTAATGAAGCTTTCTTT